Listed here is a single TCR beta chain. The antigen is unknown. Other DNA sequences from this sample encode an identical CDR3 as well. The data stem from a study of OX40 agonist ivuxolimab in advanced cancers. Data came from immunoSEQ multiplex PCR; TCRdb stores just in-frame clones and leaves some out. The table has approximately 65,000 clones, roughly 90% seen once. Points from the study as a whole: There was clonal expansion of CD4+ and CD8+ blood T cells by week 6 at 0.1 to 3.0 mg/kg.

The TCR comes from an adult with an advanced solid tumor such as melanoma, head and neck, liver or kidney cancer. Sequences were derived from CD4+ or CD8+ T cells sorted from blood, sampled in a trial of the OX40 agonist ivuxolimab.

The CDR3 DNA is TGTGCCAGCAGCTTATTCGGGGGAGGAGGTGGTTACACCTTC. This codes for CASSLFGGGGGYTF. The chain is built from TRBV5-4 and TRBJ1-2, with D perhaps TRBD1 (5 bases). This CDR3 is 14 amino acids long. The germline V gene has CDR1 SGHNT and CDR2 YYREEE (reference sequence). Trimming cost V 2 bases and J 11 bases, with 19 bases left between them.